This T cell receptor (beta chain) was identified in a study of radiation and T cells in renal cell carcinoma. Study-level findings and limits: From baseline, blood top tumor clonotypes peaked at 2 weeks post-radiation.

As to time point: blood 4 weeks post-SBRT, at nephrectomy. The treatment: 15 Gy SBRT to primary tumor, nephrectomy 4 weeks later. Nephrectomy followed 15 Gy stereotactic body radiation by 4 weeks. Radiation-treated patients gave blood at baseline, week 2 and week 4. The patient's renal cell carcinoma had clear cell pathology. The assay was immunoSEQ multiplex PCR, and TCRdb's table has in-frame clones only and misses some. The data hold 75,000 to 90,000 clones, with nearly 90% observed a single time. For this clone: The antigen is undetermined.

The CDR3 covers 11 residues. From germline, CDR1 is MDHEN and CDR2 SYDVKM. The ends were cut back, 7 bases at V and 0 bases at J, with 3 bases in the middle. The J gene is TRBJ1-2, the V gene TRBV28, with D uncertain. This clonotype was obtained from a woman aged 70-85 years with renal cell carcinoma. The sample in question was blood, obtained from a patient whose treatment included radiotherapy and nephrectomy. CDR3 DNA sequence: TGTGCCAGCACGGCTAACTATGGCTACACCTTC. It encodes CASTANYGYTF.